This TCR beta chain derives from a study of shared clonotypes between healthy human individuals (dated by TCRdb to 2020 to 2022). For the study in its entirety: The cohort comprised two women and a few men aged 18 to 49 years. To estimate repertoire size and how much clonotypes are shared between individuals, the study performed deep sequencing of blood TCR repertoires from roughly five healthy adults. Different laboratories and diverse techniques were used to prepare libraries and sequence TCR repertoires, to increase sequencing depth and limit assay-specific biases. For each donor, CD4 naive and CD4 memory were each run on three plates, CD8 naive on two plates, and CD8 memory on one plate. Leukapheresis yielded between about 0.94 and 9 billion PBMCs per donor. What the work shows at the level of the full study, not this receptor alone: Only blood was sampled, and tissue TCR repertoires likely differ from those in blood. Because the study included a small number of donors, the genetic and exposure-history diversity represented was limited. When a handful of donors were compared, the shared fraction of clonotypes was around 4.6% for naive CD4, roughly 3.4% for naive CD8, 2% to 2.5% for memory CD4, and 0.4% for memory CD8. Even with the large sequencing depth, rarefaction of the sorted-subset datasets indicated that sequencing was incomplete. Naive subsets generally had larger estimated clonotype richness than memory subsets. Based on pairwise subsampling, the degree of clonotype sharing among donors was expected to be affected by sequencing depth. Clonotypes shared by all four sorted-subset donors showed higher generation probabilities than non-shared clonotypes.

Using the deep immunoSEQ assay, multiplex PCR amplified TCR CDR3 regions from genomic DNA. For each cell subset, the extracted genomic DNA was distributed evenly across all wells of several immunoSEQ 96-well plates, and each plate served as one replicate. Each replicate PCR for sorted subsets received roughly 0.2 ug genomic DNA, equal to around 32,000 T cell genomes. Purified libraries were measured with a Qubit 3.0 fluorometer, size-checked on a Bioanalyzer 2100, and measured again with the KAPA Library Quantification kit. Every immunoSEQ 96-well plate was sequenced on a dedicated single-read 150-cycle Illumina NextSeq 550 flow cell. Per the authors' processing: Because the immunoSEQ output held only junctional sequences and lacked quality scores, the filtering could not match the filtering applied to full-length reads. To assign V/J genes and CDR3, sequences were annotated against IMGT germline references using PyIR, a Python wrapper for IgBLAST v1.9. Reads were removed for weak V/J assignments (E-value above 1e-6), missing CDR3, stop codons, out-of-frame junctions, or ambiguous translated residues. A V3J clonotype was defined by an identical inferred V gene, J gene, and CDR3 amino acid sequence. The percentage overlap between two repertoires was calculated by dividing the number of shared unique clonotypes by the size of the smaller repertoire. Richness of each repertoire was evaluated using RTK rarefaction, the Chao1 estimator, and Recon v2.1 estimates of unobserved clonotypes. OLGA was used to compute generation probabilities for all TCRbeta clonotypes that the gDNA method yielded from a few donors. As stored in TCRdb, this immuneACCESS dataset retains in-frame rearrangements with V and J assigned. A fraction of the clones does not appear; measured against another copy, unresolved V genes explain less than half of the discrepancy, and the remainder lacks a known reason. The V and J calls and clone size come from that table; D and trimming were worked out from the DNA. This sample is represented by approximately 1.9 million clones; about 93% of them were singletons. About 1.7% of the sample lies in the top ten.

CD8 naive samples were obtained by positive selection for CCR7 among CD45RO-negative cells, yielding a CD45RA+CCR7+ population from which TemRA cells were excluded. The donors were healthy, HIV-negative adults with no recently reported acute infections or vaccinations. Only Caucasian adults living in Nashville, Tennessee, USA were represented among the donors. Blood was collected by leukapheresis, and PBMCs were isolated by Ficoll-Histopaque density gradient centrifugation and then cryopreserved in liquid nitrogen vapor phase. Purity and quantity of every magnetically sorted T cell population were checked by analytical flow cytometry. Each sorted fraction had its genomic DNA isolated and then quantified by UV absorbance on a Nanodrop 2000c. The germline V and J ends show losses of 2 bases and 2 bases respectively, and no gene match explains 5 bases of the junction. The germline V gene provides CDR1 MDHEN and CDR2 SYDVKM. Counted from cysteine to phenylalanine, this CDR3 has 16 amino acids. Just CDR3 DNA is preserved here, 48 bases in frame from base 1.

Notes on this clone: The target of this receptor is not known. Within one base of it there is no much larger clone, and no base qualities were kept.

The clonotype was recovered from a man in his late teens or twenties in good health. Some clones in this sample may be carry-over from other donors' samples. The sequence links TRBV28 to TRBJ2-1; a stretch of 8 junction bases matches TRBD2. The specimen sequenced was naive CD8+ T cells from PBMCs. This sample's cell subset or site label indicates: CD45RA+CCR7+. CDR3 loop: CASSLRREETYNEQFF. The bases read TGTGCCAGCAGTTTACGGCGGGAGGAGACCTACAATGAGCAGTTCTTC.